This T cell receptor (beta chain) came from a study of regulatory T cells in long-lasting Graves disease. Study-wide background: Persistent cases were those of Graves' disease that involved over 5 years of antithyroid drugs with positive TSH receptor antibodies.

Investigators prepared the TCR beta libraries by applying iRepertoire HTBI primers and Arm-PCR of CDR3 regions. MiXCR, run by TCRdb on the multiplex PCR reads, gives a single entry per CDR3 protein. The table has 600,000 to 800,000 distinct CDR3 sequences, about 32% seen once; the top ten hold roughly 41%. Time point indicated: persistent/refractory GD, antithyroid drugs over 5 years with positive TRAb. PBMC RNA served as the TCR library source. From each patient, around 8.7 milliliters of peripheral blood was drawn and collected into an EDTA anticoagulant tube. Trimming took off 6 bases at V and 0 bases at J, with 11 bases between the two ends. This CDR3 spans 14 amino acids. This clonotype was counted a few times. Its antigen is as yet unknown. Findings of the study overall: Persistent Graves' patients showed less TCR diversity than newly diagnosed ones.

This chain links TRBV12-3 or TRBV12-4 with TRBJ1-1; D is ambiguous. The TCR sequence derives from a female donor with Graves disease. Sequenced here: peripheral blood mononuclear cells (PBMCs), sampled when the disease was refractory, from a patient treated with antithyroid drugs. CDR3 sequence: CASRRTEMNTEAFF. The CDR3 coding sequence is TGTGCCAGCAGGCGGACGGAGATGAACACTGAAGCTTTCTTT.